One and the same sample provided the 31 T cell receptor beta chains below, sequenced in a study of blood T cell repertoires in COVID-19 (TCRdb year 2020). Libraries were constructed by the immunoSEQ multiplex PCR assay. The immuneACCESS repertoire file appears here via TCRdb, limited to in-frame rearrangements. These files lack a portion of the clones; in checked studies, under half of the deficit traces to unresolved V genes, and the cause of the others is not known. For this sample there are under 350,000 clones; around 90% appear just once. 1.7% of the sample is taken by the ten largest. Sequenced material: PBMCs or T cells enriched from blood (not recorded which). These receptors all stem from a woman aged 40 to 50 who had recovered from COVID-19.

This clone has only one observation. V gene TRBV19 combines with J gene TRBJ2-7; D ambiguous. Trimming shortened V by 0 bases and J by 8 bases, and 14 bases separated the two germline ends. CDR1 is LNHDA, CDR2 SQIVND, per germline (reference sequence). The CDR3 length is 14 residues. CDR3 in DNA: TGTGCCAGTAGTATAGACAGTACCCGGCGGAAGCAGTACTTC. This codes for CASSIDSTRRKQYF.

The V and J genes are TRBV5-1 and TRBJ2-2; D perhaps matches TRBD1 (5 bases). This CDR3 region has 16 residues. Germline assignment: CDR1 SGHRS and CDR2 YFSETQ. V was shortened by 1 base and J by 0 bases, with 10 bases between the two germline ends. For the CDR3, the DNA is TGCGCCAGCAGCTTGCCCGACAGTTCGAACACCGGGGAGCTGTTTTTT. This sequence encodes CASSLPDSSNTGELFF.

As regards this clone: In the same sample, other DNA sequences code for this CDR3. J is TRBJ2-5 and V is TRBV5-1; 15 positions agree with TRBD2. Germline lookup yields CDR1 SGHRS and CDR2 YFSETQ. V trimming: 3 bases; J trimming: 2 bases; junction bases outside the gene matches: 2. CDR3 length: 16 amino acids. The CDR3 loop reads CASSSGLAGGQETQYF. DNA of the CDR3: TGCGCCAGCAGCTCTGGACTAGCGGGAGGGCAAGAGACCCAGTACTTC.

The chain links TRBV5-5 to TRBJ1-3; D remains ambiguous. The V gene's germline CDR1 is SGHKS and CDR2 YYEKEE (reference sequence). The germline V and J ends were trimmed by 5 bases and 3 bases, with 18 bases remaining between them. The CDR3 length is 16 residues. CDR3 in DNA: TGTGCCAGCAGGGGAGGGTTAGGATTCAGTGGAAACACCATATATTTT. As protein: CASRGGLGFSGNTIYF.

This clone was observed once. J is TRBJ2-3 and V is TRBV5-1; D uncertain. Trimming removed 4 bases from V and 4 bases from J, with 7 bases in between. Germline CDR1 reads SGHRS; CDR2 reads YFSETQ. There are 12 residues in the CDR3. The CDR3 loop reads CASSILSDTQYF. In nucleotides, the CDR3 is TGCGCCAGCAGCATTTTATCAGATACGCAGTATTTT.

The chain combines TRBV7-8 with TRBJ1-1; 7 positions match TRBD1. The J segment lost 5 bases and the V segment lost 5 bases, leaving 11 bases of the junction unmatched. Germline CDR1 reads SGHVS; CDR2 reads FQNEAQ. This CDR3 contains 15 residues. The CDR3: CASSPKRTGRTEAFF. In nucleotides, the CDR3 is TGTGCCAGCAGCCCTAAGAGGACAGGTCGTACTGAAGCTTTCTTT.

The V and J genes are TRBV30 and TRBJ1-3, with D hard to call. This CDR3 contains 16 residues. Germline lookup yields CDR1 GTSNPN and CDR2 SVGIG (reference sequence). Trimming pared 1 base from V and 0 bases from J, leaving 13 bases between. CDR3 region: CAWSARGLLSGNTIYF. In DNA form, the CDR3 reads TGTGCCTGGAGTGCTCGGGGTTTGCTCTCTGGAAACACCATATATTTT. Using reference TRBV30 and TRBJ1-3 for the parts outside the CDR3, the full variable domain is SQTIHQWPATLVQPVGSPLSLECTVEGTSNPNLYWYRQAAGRGLQLLFYSVGIGQISSEVPQNLSASRPQDRQFILSSKKLLLSDSGFYLCAWSARGLLSGNTIYFGEGSWLTVV.

This chain connects TRBV29-1 to TRBJ2-5, with D maybe TRBD2 (6 bases). The CDR3 length is 15 residues. CDR1 SQVTM and CDR2 ANQGSEA come from the germline V gene. CDR3: CTPRMVADVRETQYF. CDR3 DNA sequence: TGCACTCCCCGGATGGTAGCGGATGTTCGGGAGACCCAGTACTTC. The whole variable domain, remainder taken from reference TRBV29-1 and TRBJ2-5, is SAVISQKPSRDICQRGTSLTIQCQVDSQVTMMFWYRQQPGQSLTLIATANQGSEATYESGFVIDKFPISRPNLTFSTLTVSNMSPEDSSIYLCTPRMVADVRETQYFGPGTRLLVL.

This sequence joins TRBV11-2 and TRBJ2-6; D is ambiguous. The CDR3 length is 14 residues. V was clipped by 5 bases and J by 0 bases, with 5 bases between them. Germline-derived CDR1 and CDR2 are SGHAT and FQNNGV. The CDR3 region is CASSPSSGANVLTF. The CDR3 region has the DNA TGTGCCAGCAGCCCCTCCTCTGGGGCCAACGTCCTGACTTTC.

The gene calls are TRBV6-5 and TRBJ1-3; D not resolved. CDR3 length: 13 residues. The V and J ends lost 5 bases and 1 base respectively, with 6 bases between them. Germline CDR1 is MNHEY and CDR2 is SVGAGI. The DNA of the CDR3 is TGTGCCAGCAGTACACCGTCTGGAAACACCATATATTTT. Its protein product is CASSTPSGNTIYF.

This CDR3 reads CASSGNTEAFF. As DNA, the CDR3 is TGCGCCAGCTCGGGGAACACTGAAGCTTTCTTT. The V call is TRBV5-1, the J call TRBJ1-1; no clear D. The V and J ends lost 7 bases and 1 base respectively, with 5 bases between them. Germline CDR1 SGHRS, CDR2 YFSETQ. CDR3 size: 11 residues.

The V gene is TRBV27, the J gene TRBJ2-1, with 7 bases identical to TRBD2. The CDR3 loop spans 14 amino acids. Unmatched junction bases numbered 1, after V lost 2 bases and J lost 3 bases. The germline V gene has CDR1 MNHEY and CDR2 SMNVEV (reference sequence). In nucleotides, the CDR3 is TGTGCCAGCAGTTTAGGACTAGTCTACAATGAGCAGTTCTTC. It yields the protein CASSLGLVYNEQFF.

The chain combines TRBV6-2 or TRBV6-3 with TRBJ2-1; 14 nucleotides agree with TRBD2. The length of the CDR3 is 15 residues. The ends lost 4 bases at V and 13 bases at J; junction bases unmatched: 9. Germline V lookup: CDR1 MNHEY, CDR2 SVGEGT. The CDR3 nucleotides are TGTGCCAGCAGTTCAGGACTAGCGGGAGGAAAGAAACAGTTCTTC. Translation: CASSSGLAGGKKQFF.

V is TRBV20-1 and J is TRBJ2-3; 9 bases agree with TRBD1. Germline-derived CDR1 and CDR2 are DFQATT and SNEGSKA (reference sequence). CDR3 size: 15 residues. V shed 3 bases and J 2 bases; nucleotides not matched to a gene: 6. The CDR3 DNA sequence: TGCAGTGCTAGTCCCCGGGACAGGGCCACAGATACGCAGTATTTT. The encoded protein is CSASPRDRATDTQYF.

In nucleotides, the CDR3 is TGTGCCTGGAGTGTATCCCGGACTAGCGGGAGGGCCGGAGAGCAGTACTTC. This codes for CAWSVSRTSGRAGEQYF. The genes are TRBV30 and TRBJ2-7; TRBD2 aligns across 15 bases. Unmatched junction bases numbered 10, after V lost 0 bases and J lost 7 bases. CDR1 is GTSNPN, CDR2 SVGIG, per germline (reference sequence). The CDR3 loop spans 17 amino acids.

The chain is built from TRBV29-1 and TRBJ1-2, with D maybe TRBD1 (5 bases). There are 13 residues in the CDR3. The V end was cut by 4 bases, the J end by 7 bases, with 16 bases between. Germline lookup yields CDR1 SQVTM and CDR2 ANQGSEA. CDR3 sequence (DNA): TGCAGCGTTGCCTCGGGGCTCGGGGGTGGCTACACCTTC. Its translation: CSVASGLGGGYTF.

As to this clone: Other DNA sequences in the same sample also yield this CDR3. The chain recombines TRBV15 with TRBJ1-3; no reliable D call. The V end lost 0 bases, the J end lost 4 bases, and 4 bases lay between the germline ends. This CDR3 region has 13 residues. CDR1 and CDR2 (germline): LNHNV, YYDKDF (reference sequence). The CDR3 region is CATSRDRGNTIYF. Here the CDR3 DNA reads TGTGCCACCAGCAGAGATCGGGGAAACACCATATATTTT. Filled out from reference TRBV15 and TRBJ1-3, the complete variable domain reads DAMVIQNPRYQVTQFGKPVTLSCSQTLNHNVMYWYQQKSSQAPKLLFHYYDKDFNNEADTPDNFQSRRPNTSFCFLDIRSPGLGDTAMYLCATSRDRGNTIYFGEGSWLTVV.

V gene TRBV20-1 combines with J gene TRBJ1-1, with 7 bases lining up with TRBD1. From germline, CDR1 is DFQATT and CDR2 SNEGSKA (reference sequence). The CDR3 loop spans 14 amino acids. V lost 3 bases and J lost 1; bases outside the gene matches: 5. The CDR3 reads CSASPGTANTEAFF. CDR3 sequence (DNA): TGCAGTGCTAGTCCAGGGACAGCGAACACTGAAGCTTTCTTT.

The rearrangement links TRBV12-3 or TRBV12-4 to TRBJ1-4, with a possible D match to TRBD1 (5 bases). The ends were cut back, 6 bases at V and 4 bases at J, with 9 bases in the middle. There are 13 residues in the CDR3. This CDR3 is CASSDSYNEKLFF. CDR3 nucleotide sequence: TGTGCCAGCAGCGACAGTTATAATGAAAAACTGTTTTTT.

The V call is TRBV7-9, the J call TRBJ2-2; 10 bases are shared with TRBD1. The CDR3 totals 16 residues. J gave up 6 bases and V 5 bases, and 9 bases lay outside the gene matches. CDR1 is SEHNR and CDR2 is FQNEAQ in the germline V gene (reference sequence). The CDR3 DNA reads as TGTGCCAGCAGCCTCCGGGACAGGGGATTCCCCGGGGAGCTGTTTTTT. Amino acid sequence: CASSLRDRGFPGELFF. Full variable domain (rest looked up from reference TRBV7-9 and TRBJ2-2): DTGVSQNPRHKITKRGQNVTFRCDPISEHNRLYWYRQTLGQGPEFLTYFQNEAQLEKSRLLSDRFSAERPKGSFSTLEIQRTEQGDSAMYLCASSLRDRGFPGELFFGEGSRLTVL.

This clone was seen just once. CDR3 amino acids: CASSEYAGDSSGNTIYF. The CDR3 DNA is TGTGCCAGCAGTGAATACGCCGGGGACAGCTCTGGAAACACCATATATTTT. The chain joins TRBV25-1 to TRBJ1-3; 7 nucleotides align to TRBD1. This CDR3 comprises 17 residues. Germline V gives CDR1 MGHDK, CDR2 SYGVNS. Losses at the gene ends were 0 bases for V and 0 bases for J; bases not matched to a gene: 5. The whole variable domain, filled in from reference TRBV25-1 and TRBJ1-3, reads EADIYQTPRYLVIGTGKKITLECSQTMGHDKMYWYQQDPGMELHLIHYSYGVNSTEKGDLSSESTVSRIRTEHFPLTLESARPSHTSQYLCASSEYAGDSSGNTIYFGEGSWLTVV.

J is TRBJ1-5 and V is TRBV30; D not certain. Germline V gene sequence: CDR1 GTSNPN, CDR2 SVGIG (reference sequence). The CDR3 is made up of 14 amino acids. The ends were cut back, 2 bases at V and 6 bases at J, with 14 bases in the middle. DNA for the CDR3: TGTGCCTGGAGTCAGGCCCTGGGGAGTCAGCCCCAGCATTTT. Translating it yields CAWSQALGSQPQHF.

V and J are TRBV30 and TRBJ1-2; 7 positions agree with TRBD1. With V trimmed by 3 bases and J by 4 bases, 8 bases remained unmatched. CDR1 is GTSNPN and CDR2 is SVGIG in the germline V gene (reference sequence). CDR3 length equals 14 residues. CDR3: CAWRATGTVYGYTF. The DNA of the CDR3 is TGTGCCTGGAGGGCGACCGGGACAGTCTATGGCTACACCTTC.

The J gene is TRBJ1-2, the V gene TRBV30, with D perhaps TRBD1 (6 bases). CDR3 length equals 12 residues. Germline CDR1 and CDR2: GTSNPN and SVGIG (reference sequence). Trimming took off 4 bases at V and 6 bases at J, with 12 bases between the two ends. CDR3 protein: CAWTTTGNGYTF. The DNA for the CDR3 is TGTGCCTGGACGACCACAGGGAATGGCTACACCTTC.

The chain combines TRBV29-1 with TRBJ2-1; 8 nucleotides align to TRBD1. Germline-derived CDR1 and CDR2 are SQVTM and ANQGSEA. This CDR3 has 14 residues. Trimming removed 7 bases from V and 1 base from J; junction bases left unmatched: 6. The CDR3 coding sequence is TGCAGCGCCCCTGGACAGGGATCCTACAATGAGCAGTTCTTC. It specifies CSAPGQGSYNEQFF.

The sample holds one count of this clone. CDR3 loop: CAISESGTANTEAFF. The CDR3 DNA reads TGTGCCATCAGTGAGTCTGGGACAGCGAACACTGAAGCTTTCTTT. The chain employs TRBV10-3 and TRBJ1-1; 7 bases fit TRBD1. The CDR3 extends over 15 amino acids. Germline CDR1 reads ENHRY; CDR2 reads SYGVKD. J was trimmed by 1 base and V by 0 bases; bases with no gene match: 2.

The chain joins TRBV9 to TRBJ1-1; D gene uncertain. V shed 4 bases and J shed 1 base, with 11 bases lying between them. Per germline, CDR1 SGDLS and CDR2 YYNGEE. This CDR3 is built from 14 residues. This CDR3 reads CASSQRLENTEAFF. The CDR3 nucleotides read TGTGCCAGCAGCCAGCGGCTGGAGAACACTGAAGCTTTCTTT.

The genes are TRBV7-3 and TRBJ2-3; 13 nucleotides match TRBD2. CDR1 SGHTA and CDR2 FQGTGA come from the germline V gene. The CDR3 is 15 amino acids. Unmatched junction bases numbered 5, after V lost 4 bases and J lost 7 bases. CDR3 loop: CASSSGLAGVNTQYF. The CDR3 DNA sequence: TGTGCCAGCAGCTCAGGACTAGCGGGGGTCAATACGCAGTATTTT.

The V and J genes are TRBV18 and TRBJ1-2; 7 nucleotides align to TRBD1. This CDR3 contains 15 residues. Per germline, CDR1 KGHSH and CDR2 LQKENI. V was pared by 2 bases and J by 2 bases, with 5 bases of the junction left unmatched. CDR3 DNA: TGTGCCAGCTCACCAACCGGGACAGCCAACTATGGCTACACCTTC. As protein: CASSPTGTANYGYTF.

V is TRBV5-6 and J is TRBJ2-2; weak D call: TRBD2 (6 bases). V shed 0 bases and J shed 4 bases, with 13 bases lying between them. The CDR3 contains 16 residues. From germline, CDR1 is SGHDT and CDR2 YYEEEE. The CDR3 sequence: CASSLGPTGGTGELFF. CDR3 bases: TGTGCCAGCAGCTTGGGACCGACCGGGGGCACCGGGGAGCTGTTTTTT. The complete variable domain, with remaining parts taken from reference TRBV5-6 and TRBJ2-2, reads DAGVTQSPTHLIKTRGQQVTLRCSPKSGHDTVSWYQQALGQGPQFIFQYYEEEERQRGNFPDRFSGHQFPNYSSELNVNALLLGDSALYLCASSLGPTGGTGELFFGEGSRLTVL.

In DNA form, the CDR3 reads TGTGCCAGCCGAGCTTGGGACAGCTCCTACGAGCAGTACTTC. Translated, it gives CASRAWDSSYEQYF. The chain has TRBV5-4 and TRBJ2-7; TRBD1 agrees at 7 bases. V lost 7 bases and J lost 0; bases outside the gene matches: 7. The CDR3 sequence is 14 residues long. Germline CDR1 and CDR2: SGHNT and YYREEE (reference sequence). Full variable domain (outside the CDR3, taken from reference TRBV5-4 and TRBJ2-7): ETGVTQSPTHLIKTRGQQVTLRCSSQSGHNTVSWYQQALGQGPQFIFQYYREEENGRGNFPPRFSGLQFPNYSSELNVNALELDDSALYLCASRAWDSSYEQYFGPGTRLTVT.